Reported below is one TCR beta chain. The antigen is unknown. This sample is drawn from a study of cytomegalovirus exposure and HLA in healthy donors. Regarding the study as a whole: When analyzed later, the rates of TCR association showed variation by HLA locus, with DRB1 the most and HLA-C the fewest. TCR beta V- and J-gene trimming, according to a later analysis, was linked to a missense DCLRE1C variant. TCR sequences were mostly rare, though some public TCRs occurred in many donors.

Each donor's status was that of a healthy bone marrow donor. This CDR3 region has 14 residues. CDR1 and CDR2 from the germline V gene are ENHRY and SYGVKD. V was trimmed by 10 bases and J by 7 bases, leaving 20 bases between them. PCR involved 60 Vbeta and 13 Jbeta primers. TCRdb's table, derived via immunoSEQ multiplex PCR, lists solely in-frame clones and lacks some. Among 120,000 to 150,000 clones listed, roughly 65% were seen once. The genes are TRBV10-3 and TRBJ2-1, with D hard to call. Material for sequencing was PBMCs. The receptor's source is a man aged 60 to 75 in good health and CMV-seronegative. DNA of the CDR3: TGTGCCACCTACCCCTTCCCAGAGGAAAATGAGCAGTTCTTC. Translating gives CATYPFPEENEQFF.